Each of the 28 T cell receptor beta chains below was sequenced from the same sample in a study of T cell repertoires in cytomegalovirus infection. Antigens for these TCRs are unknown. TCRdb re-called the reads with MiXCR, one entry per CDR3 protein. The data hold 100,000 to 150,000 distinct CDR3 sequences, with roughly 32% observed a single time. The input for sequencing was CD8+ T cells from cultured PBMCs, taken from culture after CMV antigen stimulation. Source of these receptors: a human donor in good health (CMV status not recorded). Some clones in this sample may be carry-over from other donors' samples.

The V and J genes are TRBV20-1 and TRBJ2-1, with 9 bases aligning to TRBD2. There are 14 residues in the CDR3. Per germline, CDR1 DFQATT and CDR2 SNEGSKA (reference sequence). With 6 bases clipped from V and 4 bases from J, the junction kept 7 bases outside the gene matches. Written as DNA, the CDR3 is TGCAGTGCGTGGGGAGCGGGGGGTTACAATGAGCAGTTCTTC. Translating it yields CSAWGAGGYNEQFF.

The CDR3 DNA follows: TGTGCCACACTGAAACGAGGGGCGCGGGGGGCTGAAGCTTTCTTT. It specifies CATLKRGARGAEAFF. The chain uses TRBV6-2 or TRBV6-3 and TRBJ1-1; TRBD1 might be the D (5 bases). The CDR3 totals 15 residues. Trimming pared 10 bases from V and 6 bases from J, leaving 24 bases between. CDR1 and CDR2 (germline): MNHEY, SVGEGT.

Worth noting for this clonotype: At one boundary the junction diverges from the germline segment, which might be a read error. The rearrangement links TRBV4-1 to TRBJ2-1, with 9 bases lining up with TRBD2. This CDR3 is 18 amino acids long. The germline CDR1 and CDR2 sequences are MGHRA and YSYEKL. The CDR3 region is CASSQGWSGGPIHNEQFF. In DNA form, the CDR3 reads TGTGCCAGCAGCCAAGGGTGGAGCGGGGGGCCAATTCACAATGAGCAGTTCTTC.

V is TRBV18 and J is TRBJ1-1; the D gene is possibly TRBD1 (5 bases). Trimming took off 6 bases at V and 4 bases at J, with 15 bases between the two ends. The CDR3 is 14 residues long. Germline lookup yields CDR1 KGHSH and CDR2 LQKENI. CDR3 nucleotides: TGTGCCAGCTCCCTCTCAGGTCAGGGCACTGAAGCTTTCTTT. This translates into CASSLSGQGTEAFF.

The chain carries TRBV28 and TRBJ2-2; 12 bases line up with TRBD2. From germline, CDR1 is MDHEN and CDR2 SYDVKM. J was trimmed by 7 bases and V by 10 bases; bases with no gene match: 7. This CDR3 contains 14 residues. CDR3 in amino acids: CAITPGLAGGELFF. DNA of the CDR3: TGTGCCATAACTCCGGGACTAGCGGGCGGGGAGCTGTTTTTT.

The CDR3 region is CASRYRGTEAFF. In DNA, the CDR3 is TGTGCCAGCAGATACAGAGGCACTGAAGCTTTCTTT. This chain joins TRBV28 and TRBJ1-1; no definite D call. V was clipped by 6 bases and J by 4 bases, with 9 bases between them. The CDR3 runs 12 residues. Germline CDR1 reads MDHEN; CDR2 reads SYDVKM.

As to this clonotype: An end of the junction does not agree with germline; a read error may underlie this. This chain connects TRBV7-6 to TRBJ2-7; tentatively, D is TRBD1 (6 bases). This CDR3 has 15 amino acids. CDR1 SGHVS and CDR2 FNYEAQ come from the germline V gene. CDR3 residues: CASSLDRSRSYEQYF. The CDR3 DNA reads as TGTGCCAGCAGTTTAGACAGGTCTCGGTCATACGAGCAGTACTTC. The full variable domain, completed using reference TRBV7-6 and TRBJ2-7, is GAGVSQSPRYKVTKRGQDVALRCDPISGHVSLYWYRQALGQGPEFLTYFNYEAQQDKSGLPNDRFSAERPEGSISTLTIQRTEQRDSAMYRCASSLDRSRSYEQYFGPGTRLTVT.

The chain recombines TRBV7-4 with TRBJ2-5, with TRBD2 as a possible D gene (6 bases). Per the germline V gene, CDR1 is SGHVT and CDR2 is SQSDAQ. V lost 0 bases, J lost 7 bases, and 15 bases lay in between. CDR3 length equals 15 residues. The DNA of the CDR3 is TGTGCCAGCAGCTTAGCGCGCCTAGCGAGAGGGACCCAGTACTTC. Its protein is CASSLARLARGTQYF.

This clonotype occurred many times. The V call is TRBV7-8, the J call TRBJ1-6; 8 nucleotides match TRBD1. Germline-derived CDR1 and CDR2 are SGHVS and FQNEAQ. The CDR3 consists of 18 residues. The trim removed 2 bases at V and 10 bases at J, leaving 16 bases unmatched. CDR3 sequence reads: CASSLLGSGQGGLSPLHF. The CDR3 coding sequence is TGTGCCAGCAGCTTACTAGGTTCCGGACAGGGAGGTTTATCACCCCTCCACTTT.

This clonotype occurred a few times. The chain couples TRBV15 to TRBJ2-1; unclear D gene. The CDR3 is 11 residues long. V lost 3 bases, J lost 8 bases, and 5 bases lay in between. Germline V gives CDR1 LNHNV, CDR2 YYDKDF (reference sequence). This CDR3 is CATSREDEQFF. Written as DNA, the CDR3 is TGTGCCACCAGCAGGGAAGATGAGCAGTTCTTC.

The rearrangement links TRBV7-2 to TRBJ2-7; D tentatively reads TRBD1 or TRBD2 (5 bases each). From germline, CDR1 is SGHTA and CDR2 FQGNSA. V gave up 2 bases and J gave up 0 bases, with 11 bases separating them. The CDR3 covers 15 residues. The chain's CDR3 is CASSLNLGGSYEQYF. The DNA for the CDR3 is TGTGCCAGCAGCTTAAATCTTGGGGGCTCCTACGAGCAGTACTTC.

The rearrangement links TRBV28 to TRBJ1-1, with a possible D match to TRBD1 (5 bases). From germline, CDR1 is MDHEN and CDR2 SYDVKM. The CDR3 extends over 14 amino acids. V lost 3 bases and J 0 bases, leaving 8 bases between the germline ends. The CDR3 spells CASSFWGMNTEAFF. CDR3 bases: TGTGCCAGCAGTTTTTGGGGCATGAACACTGAAGCTTTCTTT.

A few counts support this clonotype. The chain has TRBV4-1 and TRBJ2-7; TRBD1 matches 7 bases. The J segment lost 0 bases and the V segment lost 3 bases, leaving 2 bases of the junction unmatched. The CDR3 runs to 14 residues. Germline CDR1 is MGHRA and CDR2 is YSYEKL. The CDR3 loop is CASSHGTVSYEQYF. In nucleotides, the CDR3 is TGCGCCAGCAGCCATGGGACAGTCTCCTACGAGCAGTACTTC.

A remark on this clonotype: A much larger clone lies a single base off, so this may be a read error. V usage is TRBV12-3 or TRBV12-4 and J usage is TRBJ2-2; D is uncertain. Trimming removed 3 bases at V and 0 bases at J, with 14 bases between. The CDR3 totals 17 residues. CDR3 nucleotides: TGTGCCAGCAGTTTTTGGCAGCGAACTGCGAACACCGGGGAGCTGTTTTTT. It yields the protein CASSFWQRTANTGELFF.

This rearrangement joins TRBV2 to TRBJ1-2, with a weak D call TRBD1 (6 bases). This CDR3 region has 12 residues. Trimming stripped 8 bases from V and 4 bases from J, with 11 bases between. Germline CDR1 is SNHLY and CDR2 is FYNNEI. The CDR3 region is CASVTGTYGYTF. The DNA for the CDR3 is TGTGCCAGCGTAACAGGGACCTATGGCTACACCTTC.

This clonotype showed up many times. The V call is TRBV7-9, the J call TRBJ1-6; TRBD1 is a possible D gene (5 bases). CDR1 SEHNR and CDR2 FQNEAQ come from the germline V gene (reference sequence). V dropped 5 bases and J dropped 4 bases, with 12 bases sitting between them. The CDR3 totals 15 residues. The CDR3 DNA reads TGTGCCAGCAGCCCCAGCGGGGGGTATAATTCACCCCTCCACTTT. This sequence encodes CASSPSGGYNSPLHF.

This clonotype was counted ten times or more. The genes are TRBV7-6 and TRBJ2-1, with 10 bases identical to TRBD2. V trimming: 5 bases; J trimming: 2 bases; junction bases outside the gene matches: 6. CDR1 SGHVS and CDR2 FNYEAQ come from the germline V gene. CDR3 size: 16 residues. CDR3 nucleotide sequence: TGTGCCAGCAGCCCCCCTAGCGGGGGAACCTACAATGAGCAGTTCTTC. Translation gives CASSPPSGGTYNEQFF.

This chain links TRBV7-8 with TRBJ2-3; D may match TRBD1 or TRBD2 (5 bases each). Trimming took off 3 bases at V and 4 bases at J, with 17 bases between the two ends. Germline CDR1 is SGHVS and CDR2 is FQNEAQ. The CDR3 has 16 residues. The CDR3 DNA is TGTGCCAGCAGCTTGGGCCACAGCCGGGGCCCAGATACGCAGTATTTT. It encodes CASSLGHSRGPDTQYF.

In DNA, the CDR3 is TGTGCCAGCAGCCAAGATCCCGATGAGCAGTTCTTC. As protein: CASSQDPDEQFF. The V call is TRBV4-2, the J call TRBJ2-1; D not resolved. The germline V gene has CDR1 LGHNA and CDR2 YNFKEQ. This CDR3 contains 12 residues. Trimming shortened V by 0 bases and J by 8 bases, and 5 bases separated the two germline ends.

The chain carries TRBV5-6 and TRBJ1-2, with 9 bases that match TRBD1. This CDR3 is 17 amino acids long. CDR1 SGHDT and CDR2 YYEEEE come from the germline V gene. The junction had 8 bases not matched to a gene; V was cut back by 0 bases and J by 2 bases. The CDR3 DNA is TGTGCCAGCAGCTTGGCCGGGACAGGGAGTCGAAACTATGGCTACACCTTC. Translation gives CASSLAGTGSRNYGYTF.

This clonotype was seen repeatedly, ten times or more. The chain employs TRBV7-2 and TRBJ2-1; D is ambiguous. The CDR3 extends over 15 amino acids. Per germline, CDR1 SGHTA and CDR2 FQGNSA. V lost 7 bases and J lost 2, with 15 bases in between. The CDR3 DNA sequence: TGTGCCAGCACCTCCGGTCTGAGCCCCTACAATGAGCAGTTCTTC. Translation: CASTSGLSPYNEQFF.

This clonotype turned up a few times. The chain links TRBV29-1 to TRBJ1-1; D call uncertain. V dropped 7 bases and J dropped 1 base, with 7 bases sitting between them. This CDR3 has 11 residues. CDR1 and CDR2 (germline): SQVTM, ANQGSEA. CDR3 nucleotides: TGCAGCGGATATAGGAACACTGAAGCTTTCTTT. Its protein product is CSGYRNTEAFF.

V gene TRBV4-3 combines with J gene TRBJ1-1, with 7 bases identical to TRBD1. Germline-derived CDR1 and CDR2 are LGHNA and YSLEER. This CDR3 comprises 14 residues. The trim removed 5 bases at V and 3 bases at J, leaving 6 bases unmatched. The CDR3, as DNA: TGCGCCAGCAGCGCACAGGGGACCTACACTGAAGCTTTCTTT. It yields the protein CASSAQGTYTEAFF.

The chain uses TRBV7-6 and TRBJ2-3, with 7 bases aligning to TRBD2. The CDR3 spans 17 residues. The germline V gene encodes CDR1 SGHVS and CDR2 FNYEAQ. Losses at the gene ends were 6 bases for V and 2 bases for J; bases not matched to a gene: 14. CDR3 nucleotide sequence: TGTGCCAGCAGTCCAGGGAGGTCCGGGACTACCACAGATACGCAGTATTTT. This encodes CASSPGRSGTTTDTQYF.

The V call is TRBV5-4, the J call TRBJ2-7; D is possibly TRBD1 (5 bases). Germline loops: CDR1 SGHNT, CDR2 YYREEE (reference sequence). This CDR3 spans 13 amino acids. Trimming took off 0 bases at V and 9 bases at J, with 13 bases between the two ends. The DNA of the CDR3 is TGTGCCAGCAGCTTGGCCCCCGGGCAGGGGCAGTACTTC. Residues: CASSLAPGQGQYF.

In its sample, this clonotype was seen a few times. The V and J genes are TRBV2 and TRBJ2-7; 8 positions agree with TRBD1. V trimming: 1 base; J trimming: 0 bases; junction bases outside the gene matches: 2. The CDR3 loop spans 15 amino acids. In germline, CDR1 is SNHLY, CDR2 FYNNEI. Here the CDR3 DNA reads TGTGCCAGCAGTGAAGGGGACAGGAGCTCCTACGAGCAGTACTTC. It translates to CASSEGDRSSYEQYF.

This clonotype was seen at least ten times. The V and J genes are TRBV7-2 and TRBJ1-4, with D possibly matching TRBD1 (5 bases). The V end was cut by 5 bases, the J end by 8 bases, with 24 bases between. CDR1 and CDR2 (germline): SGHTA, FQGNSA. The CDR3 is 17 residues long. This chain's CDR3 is CASSPHLRGRGVEKLFF. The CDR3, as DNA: TGTGCCAGCAGCCCTCACCTGCGGGGGAGAGGAGTAGAAAAACTGTTTTTT. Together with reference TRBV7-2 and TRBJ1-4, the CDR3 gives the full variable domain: GAGVSQSPSNKVTEKGKDVELRCDPISGHTALYWYRQSLGQGLEFLIYFQGNSAPDKSGLPSDRFSAERTGGSVSTLTIQRTQQEDSAVYLCASSPHLRGRGVEKLFFGSGTQLSVL.

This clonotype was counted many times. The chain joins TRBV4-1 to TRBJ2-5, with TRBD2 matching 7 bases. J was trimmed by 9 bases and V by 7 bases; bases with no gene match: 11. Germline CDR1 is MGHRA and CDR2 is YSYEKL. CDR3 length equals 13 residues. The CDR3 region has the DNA TGCGCCAGCACGGCCCGGACGGGAGGCGCCCAGTACTTC. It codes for CASTARTGGAQYF.